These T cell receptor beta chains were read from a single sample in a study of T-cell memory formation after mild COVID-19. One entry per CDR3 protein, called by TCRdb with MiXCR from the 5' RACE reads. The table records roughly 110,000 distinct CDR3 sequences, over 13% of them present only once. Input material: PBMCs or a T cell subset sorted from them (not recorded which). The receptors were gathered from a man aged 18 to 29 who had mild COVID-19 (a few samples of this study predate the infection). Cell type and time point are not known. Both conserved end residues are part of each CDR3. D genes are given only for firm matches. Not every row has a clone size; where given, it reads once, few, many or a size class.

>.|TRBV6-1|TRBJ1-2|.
TGTGCCAGCAGTGAAAAAGGGTTTAAGAGGGACTATGGCTACACCTTC
CASSEKGFKRDYGYTF
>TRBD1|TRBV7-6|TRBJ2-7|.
TGTGCCAGCAGCTTAGCGGACAGGGAGTACGAGCAGTACTTC
CASSLADREYEQYF
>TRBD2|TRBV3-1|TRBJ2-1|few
TGTGCCAGCAGCCAGAACGGGGGGGCACAGCTTAATGAGCAGTTCTTC
CASSQNGGAQLNEQFF
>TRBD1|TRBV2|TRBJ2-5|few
TGTGCCAGCAGTGACAGGGGGCCCCTCCAAGAGACCCAGTACTTC
CASSDRGPLQETQYF
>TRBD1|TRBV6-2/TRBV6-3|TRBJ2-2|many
TGTGCCAGCAGTTATGGGACAGGGCGAGCGACAGGGGAGCTGTTTTTT
CASSYGTGRATGELFF
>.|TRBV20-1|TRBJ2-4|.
TGCAGTGCTGTGAGTAGCGCCCGAAGAAACATTCAGTACTTC
CSAVSSARRNIQYF
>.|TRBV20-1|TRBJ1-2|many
TGCAGTGCTAGAGTGAGACGGGAATCGTATGGCTACACCTTC
CSARVRRESYGYTF
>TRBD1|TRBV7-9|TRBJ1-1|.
TGTGCCAGCAGCTTAGGGGCAACAGGGGGCGCGGTGAACACTGAAGCTTTCTTT
CASSLGATGGAVNTEAFF
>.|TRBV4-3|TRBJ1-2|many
TGCGCCAGCAGCCAAGAAGATACGGAAGCTAACTATGGCTACACCTTC
CASSQEDTEANYGYTF
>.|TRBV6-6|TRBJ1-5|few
TGTGCCAGCAGTTACTCGGCAGGACAATCCCCCAATCAGCCCCAGCATTTT
CASSYSAGQSPNQPQHF
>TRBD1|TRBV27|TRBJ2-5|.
TGTGCCAGCGGGCCGGCAAGTTCGACAGGGGCAGAGACCCAGTACTTC
CASGPASSTGAETQYF
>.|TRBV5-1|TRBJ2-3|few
TGCGCCAGCAGCATCCGGGAACAGACCCACTTCACAGATACGCAGTATTTT
CASSIREQTHFTDTQYF
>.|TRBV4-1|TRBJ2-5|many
TGCGCCAGCAGCCAAGATCTTACGAGACTAGAGGAGACCCAGTACTTC
CASSQDLTRLEETQYF
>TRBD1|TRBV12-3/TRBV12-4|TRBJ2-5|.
TGTGCCAGCAGCCCGACAGGGGCCGGAAGAGAGACCCAGTACTTC
CASSPTGAGRETQYF
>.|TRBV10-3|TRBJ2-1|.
TGTGCCATCAGTGACTCTTCGGGGGTAAGGGTATTTTCCAATGAGCAGTTCTTC
CAISDSSGVRVFSNEQFF
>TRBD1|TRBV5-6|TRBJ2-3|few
TGTGCCAGCAGACGCGGGACAGGGAGCACAGATACGCAGTATTTT
CASRRGTGSTDTQYF
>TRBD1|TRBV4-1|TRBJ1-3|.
TGCGCCAGCAGCCAAAACAGGGGGCAATCTGGAAACACCATATATTTT
CASSQNRGQSGNTIYF
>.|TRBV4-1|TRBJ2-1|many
TGCGCCAGCAGCCTTCTAGGGAGGGGGGCATACAATGAGCAGTTCTTC
CASSLLGRGAYNEQFF
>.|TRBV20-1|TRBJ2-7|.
TGCAGTGCTAGACAGCCCAGCTCCTACGAGCAGTACTTC
CSARQPSSYEQYF
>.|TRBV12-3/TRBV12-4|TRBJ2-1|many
TGTGCCAGCAGCTCAGGACTTGGATTCAATGAGCAGTTCTTC
CASSSGLGFNEQFF
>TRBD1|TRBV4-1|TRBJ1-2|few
TGCGCCAGCAGCCAAAGGACAGGCGTTGAGGGCTACACCTTC
CASSQRTGVEGYTF
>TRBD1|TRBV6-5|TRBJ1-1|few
TGTGCCAGCAGTTACTCGACAGGGGGCTGGACTGAAGCTTTCTTT
CASSYSTGGWTEAFF
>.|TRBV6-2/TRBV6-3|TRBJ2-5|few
TGTGCCAGCAGTTACTCTACGTTAGAGGGGGACCAAGAGACCCAGTACTTC
CASSYSTLEGDQETQYF
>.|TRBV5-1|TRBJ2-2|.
TGCGCCAGCAGCTTGGCGGGACCCAAATCCGGGGAGCTGTTTTTT
CASSLAGPKSGELFF
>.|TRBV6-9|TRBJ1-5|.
TGTGCCAGCAGCGCCCGGATTCAGCCCCAGCATTTT
CASSARIQPQHF
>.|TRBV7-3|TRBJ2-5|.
TGTGCCAGCAGCTTAACGGGCAGTTGGGCAGAGACCCAGTACTTC
CASSLTGSWAETQYF
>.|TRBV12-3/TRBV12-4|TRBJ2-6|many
TGTGCCAGCAGTGGTTCGTCGGGCGCGGATACGTCTGGGGCCAACGTCCTGACTTTC
CASSGSSGADTSGANVLTF
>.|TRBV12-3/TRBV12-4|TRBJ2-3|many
TGTGCCAGCAGTTGGGCAGTCACAGATACGCAGTATTTT
CASSWAVTDTQYF
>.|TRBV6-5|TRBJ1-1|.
TGTGCCAGCAGTTACTCAAGGGGCTCCAACACTGAAGCTTTCTTT
CASSYSRGSNTEAFF
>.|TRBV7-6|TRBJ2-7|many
TGTGCCAGCAGCTTTCTAACGGACGAGCAGTACTTC
CASSFLTDEQYF
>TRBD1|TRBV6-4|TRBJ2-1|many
TGTGCCAGCCGACCTGGGACAGGGGATTACAATGAGCAGTTCTTC
CASRPGTGDYNEQFF
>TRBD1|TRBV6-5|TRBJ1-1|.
TGTGCCAGCAGTTACCAAGGGACAGTGAACACTGAAGCTTTCTTT
CASSYQGTVNTEAFF
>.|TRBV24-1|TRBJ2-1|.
TGTGCCACCAGTACCTACTCGTCCTCCTACAATGAGCAGTTCTTC
CATSTYSSSYNEQFF
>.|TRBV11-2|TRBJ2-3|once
TGTGCCAGCAGCTTAAGATTGACAGATACGCAGTATTTT
CASSLRLTDTQYF
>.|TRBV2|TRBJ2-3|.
TGTGCCAGCAGTGAACAGGGCCGGGTCACAGATACGCAGTATTTT
CASSEQGRVTDTQYF
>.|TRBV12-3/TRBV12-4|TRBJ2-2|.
TGTGCCAGCAGTCCCATGGGGGGATCGAACACCGGGGAGCTGTTTTTT
CASSPMGGSNTGELFF
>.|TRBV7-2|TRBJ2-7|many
TGTGCCAGCAGCCAAAGTTGGGGGTATTCCTACGAGCAGTACTTC
CASSQSWGYSYEQYF
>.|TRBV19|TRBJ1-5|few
TGTGCCAGTAGTATCAGGGGTTTCAATCAGCCCCAGCATTTT
CASSIRGFNQPQHF
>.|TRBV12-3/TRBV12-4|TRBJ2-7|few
TGTGCCAGCAGTGAGATCGGGACCTCCTACGAGCAGTACTTC
CASSEIGTSYEQYF
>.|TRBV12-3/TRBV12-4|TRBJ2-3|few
TGTGCCAGCAGTTTTGAAGATACGCAGTATTTT
CASSFEDTQYF
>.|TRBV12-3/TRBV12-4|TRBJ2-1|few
TGTGCCAGCAGTGCGACAGTGGAAGTAGGGAATGAGCAGTTCTTC
CASSATVEVGNEQFF
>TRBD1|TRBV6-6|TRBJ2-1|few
TGTGCCAGCTCCACAGGGGAATACAATGAGCAGTTCTTC
CASSTGEYNEQFF
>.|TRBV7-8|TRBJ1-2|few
TGTGCCAGCAGCCATAGATACCCCGGGACAATTAACTATGGCTACACCTTC
CASSHRYPGTINYGYTF
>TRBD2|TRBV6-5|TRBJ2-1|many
TGTGCCAGCAGTTCGACTAGCGGGGAACCCAGCTCCTACAATGAGCAGTTCTTC
CASSSTSGEPSSYNEQFF
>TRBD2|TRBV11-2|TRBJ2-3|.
TGTGCCAGCAGCGGATTCGGGGGGTTGCTGCTGGCTACCGATACGCAGTATTTT
CASSGFGGLLLATDTQYF